The subject of this entry is one TCR beta chain. No antigen is known for it. The data are from a study of breast tumors, draining lymph nodes, adjacent tissues. Germline CDR1 MDHEN, CDR2 SYDVKM. V lost 7 bases to trimming and J lost 3 bases, with 13 bases between them. This CDR3 is built from 14 residues. The lymph nodes were axillary draining lymph nodes from breast cancer patients. The study's findings and limits: The lymph node origin of tumor T cells was framed as consistent with a hypothesis, not demonstrated. The data were judged consistent with most tumor T cells coming from lymph node and expanding in tumor. Compared with lymph nodes, tumors were less diverse; compared with nontumor tissue, more.

Each CDR3 protein gets one entry after TCRdb re-called the multiplex PCR reads with MiXCR. This sample has around 100,000 distinct CDR3 sequences, with about 20% found just once. This sequence was found in a female donor with breast cancer. Some clones in this sample may be carry-over from other donors' samples. Material for sequencing was axillary lymph node tissue. The gene calls are TRBV28 and TRBJ1-5; D remains ambiguous. The CDR3 region is CASTPSTLNQPQHF. In nucleotides, the CDR3 is TGTGCCAGCACGCCCTCCACCCTCAATCAGCCCCAGCATTTT.